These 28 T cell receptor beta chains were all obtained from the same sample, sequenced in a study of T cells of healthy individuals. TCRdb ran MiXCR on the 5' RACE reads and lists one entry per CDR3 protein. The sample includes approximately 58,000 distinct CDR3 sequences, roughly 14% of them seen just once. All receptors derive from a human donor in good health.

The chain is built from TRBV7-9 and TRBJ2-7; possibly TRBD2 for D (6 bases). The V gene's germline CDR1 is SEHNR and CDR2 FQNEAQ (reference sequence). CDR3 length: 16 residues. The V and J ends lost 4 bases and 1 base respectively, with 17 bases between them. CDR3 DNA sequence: TGTGCCAGCAGCTACGACCGGGGACTCCTTTCCTACGAGCAGTACTTC. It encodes CASSYDRGLLSYEQYF.

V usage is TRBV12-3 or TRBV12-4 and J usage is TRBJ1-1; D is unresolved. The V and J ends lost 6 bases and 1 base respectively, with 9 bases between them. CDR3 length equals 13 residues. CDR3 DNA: TGTGCCAGCAGCCAGACGGAGAACACTGAAGCTTTCTTT. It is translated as CASSQTENTEAFF.

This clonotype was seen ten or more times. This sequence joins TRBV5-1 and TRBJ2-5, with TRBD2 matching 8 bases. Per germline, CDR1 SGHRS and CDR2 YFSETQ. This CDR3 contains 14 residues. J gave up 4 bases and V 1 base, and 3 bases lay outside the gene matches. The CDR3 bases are TGCGCCAGCAGCTTGACGGGAGGGATAGAGACCCAGTACTTC. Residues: CASSLTGGIETQYF.

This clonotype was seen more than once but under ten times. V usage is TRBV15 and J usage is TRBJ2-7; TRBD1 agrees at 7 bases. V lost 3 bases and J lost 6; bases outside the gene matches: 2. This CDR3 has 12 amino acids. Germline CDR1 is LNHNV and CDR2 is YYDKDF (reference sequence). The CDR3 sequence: CATSSPGGEQYF. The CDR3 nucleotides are TGTGCCACCAGCAGCCCAGGGGGCGAGCAGTACTTC.

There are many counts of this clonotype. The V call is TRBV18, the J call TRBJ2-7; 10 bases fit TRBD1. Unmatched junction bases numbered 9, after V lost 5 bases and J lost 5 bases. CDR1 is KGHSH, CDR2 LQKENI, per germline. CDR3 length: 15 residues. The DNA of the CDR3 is TGTGCCAGCTCAGCGCTCCGGGACAGGGGAAACGAGCAGTACTTC. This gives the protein CASSALRDRGNEQYF.

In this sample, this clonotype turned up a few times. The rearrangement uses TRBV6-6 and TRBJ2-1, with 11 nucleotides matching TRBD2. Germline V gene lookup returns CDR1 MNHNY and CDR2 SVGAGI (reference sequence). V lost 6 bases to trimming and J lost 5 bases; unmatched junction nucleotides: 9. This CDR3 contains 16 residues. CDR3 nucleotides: TGTGCCAGCAGCTCACCCCGACTAGCGGGGAACAATGAGCAGTTCTTC. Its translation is CASSSPRLAGNNEQFF.

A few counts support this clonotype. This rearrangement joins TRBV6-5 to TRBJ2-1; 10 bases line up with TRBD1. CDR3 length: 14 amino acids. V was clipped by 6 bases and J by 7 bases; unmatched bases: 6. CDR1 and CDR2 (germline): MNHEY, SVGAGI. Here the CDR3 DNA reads TGTGCCAGCAGGAGGGGACAGGGGCCGAATGAGCAGTTCTTC. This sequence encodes CASRRGQGPNEQFF.

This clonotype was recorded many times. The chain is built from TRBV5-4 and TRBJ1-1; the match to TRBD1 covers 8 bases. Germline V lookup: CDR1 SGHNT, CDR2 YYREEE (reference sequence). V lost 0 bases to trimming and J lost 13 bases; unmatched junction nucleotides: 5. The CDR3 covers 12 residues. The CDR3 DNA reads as TGTGCCAGCAGCTTGGGGCAGGGGGCTGATTTCTTT. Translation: CASSLGQGADFF.

The CDR3 nucleotides are TGTGCCAGCTCGTCCGACAATTACAATTCACCCCTCCACTTT. This encodes CASSSDNYNSPLHF. The chain uses TRBV18 and TRBJ1-6; D gene uncertain. V was clipped by 6 bases and J by 7 bases, with 13 bases between them. The CDR3 totals 14 residues. Germline lookup yields CDR1 KGHSH and CDR2 LQKENI.

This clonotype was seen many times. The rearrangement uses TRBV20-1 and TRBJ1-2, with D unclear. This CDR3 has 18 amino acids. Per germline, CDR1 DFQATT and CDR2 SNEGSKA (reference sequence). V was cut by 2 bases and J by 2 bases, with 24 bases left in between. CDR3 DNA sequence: TGCAGTGCTAGAAATCCTCGTGGAGGGAGGATTTCCAACTATGGCTACACCTTC. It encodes CSARNPRGGRISNYGYTF.

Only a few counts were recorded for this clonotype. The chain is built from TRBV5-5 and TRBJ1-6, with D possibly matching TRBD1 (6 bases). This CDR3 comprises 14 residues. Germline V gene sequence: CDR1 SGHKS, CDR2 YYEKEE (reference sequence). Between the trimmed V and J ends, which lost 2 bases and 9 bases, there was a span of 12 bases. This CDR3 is CASSFLEQGSPLHF. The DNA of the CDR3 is TGTGCCAGCAGCTTCCTAGAACAGGGTTCACCCCTCCACTTT.

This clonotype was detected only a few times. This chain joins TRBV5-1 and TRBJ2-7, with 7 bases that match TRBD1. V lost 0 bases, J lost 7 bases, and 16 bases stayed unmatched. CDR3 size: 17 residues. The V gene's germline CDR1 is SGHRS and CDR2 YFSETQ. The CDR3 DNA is TGCGCCAGCAGCTTGGGAGGGAGAAGAGGGGGCGCGGAAGAGCAGTACTTC. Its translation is CASSLGGRRGGAEEQYF.

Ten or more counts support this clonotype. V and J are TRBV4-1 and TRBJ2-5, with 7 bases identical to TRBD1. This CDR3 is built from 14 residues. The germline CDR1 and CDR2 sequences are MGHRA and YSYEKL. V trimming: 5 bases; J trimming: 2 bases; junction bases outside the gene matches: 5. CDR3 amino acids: CASSGWDRQETQYF. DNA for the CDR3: TGCGCCAGCAGCGGTTGGGACAGACAAGAGACCCAGTACTTC.

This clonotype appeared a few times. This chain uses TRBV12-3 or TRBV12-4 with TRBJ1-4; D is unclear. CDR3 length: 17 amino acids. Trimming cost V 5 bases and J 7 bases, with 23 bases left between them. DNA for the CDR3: TGTGCCAGCAGTATAGGTGGCAGAGTCACCCGGGGTGAAAAACTGTTTTTT. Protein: CASSIGGRVTRGEKLFF.

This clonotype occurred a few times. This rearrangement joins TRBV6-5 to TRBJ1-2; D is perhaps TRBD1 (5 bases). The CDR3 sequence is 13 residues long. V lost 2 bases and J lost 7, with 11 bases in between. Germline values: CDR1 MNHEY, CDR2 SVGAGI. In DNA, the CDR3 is TGTGCCAGCAGTTACCCGGGGCTGGGTGGCTACACCTTC. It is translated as CASSYPGLGGYTF.

The CDR3, as DNA: TGTGCCAGCAGTGCTCGGAGGACCGGACCCCAAGAGACCCAGTACTTC. Translating it yields CASSARRTGPQETQYF. The V gene is TRBV2, the J gene TRBJ2-5; D is possibly TRBD2 (5 bases). The germline CDR1 and CDR2 sequences are SNHLY and FYNNEI. The CDR3 is made up of 16 amino acids. Trimming pared 4 bases from V and 1 base from J, leaving 16 bases between. The complete variable domain, with remaining parts taken from reference TRBV2 and TRBJ2-5, reads EPEVTQTPSHQVTQMGQEVILRCVPISNHLYFYWYRQILGQKVEFLVSFYNNEISEKSEIFDDQFSVERPDGSNFTLKIRSTKLEDSAMYFCASSARRTGPQETQYFGPGTRLLVL.

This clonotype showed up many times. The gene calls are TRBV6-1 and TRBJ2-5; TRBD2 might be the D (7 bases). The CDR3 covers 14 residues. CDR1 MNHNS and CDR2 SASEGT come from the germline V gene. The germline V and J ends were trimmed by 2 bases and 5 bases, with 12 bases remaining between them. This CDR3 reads CASSEWGGRETQYF. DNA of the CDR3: TGTGCCAGCAGTGAATGGGGGGGCCGGGAGACCCAGTACTTC.

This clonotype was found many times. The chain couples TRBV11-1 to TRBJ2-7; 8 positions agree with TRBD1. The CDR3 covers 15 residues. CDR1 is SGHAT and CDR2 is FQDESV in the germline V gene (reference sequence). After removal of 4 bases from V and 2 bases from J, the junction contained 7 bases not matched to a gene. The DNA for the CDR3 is TGTGCCAGCAGCTCTCCTCGGACAGGGACCTACGAGCAGTACTTC. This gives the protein CASSSPRTGTYEQYF.

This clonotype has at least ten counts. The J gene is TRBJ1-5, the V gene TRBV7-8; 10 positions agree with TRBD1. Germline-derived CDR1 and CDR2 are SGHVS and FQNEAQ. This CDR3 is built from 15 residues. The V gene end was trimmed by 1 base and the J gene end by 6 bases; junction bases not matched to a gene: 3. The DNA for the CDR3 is TGTGCCAGCAGCTTAGTGGGACAGGGGAGTCAGCCCCAGCATTTT. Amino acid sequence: CASSLVGQGSQPQHF.

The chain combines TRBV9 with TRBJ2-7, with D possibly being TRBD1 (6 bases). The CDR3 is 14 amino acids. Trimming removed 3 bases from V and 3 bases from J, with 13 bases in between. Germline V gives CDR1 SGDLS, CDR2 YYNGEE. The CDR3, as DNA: TGTGCCAGCAGCGGATCCGGGACAAGCTACGAGCAGTACTTC. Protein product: CASSGSGTSYEQYF.

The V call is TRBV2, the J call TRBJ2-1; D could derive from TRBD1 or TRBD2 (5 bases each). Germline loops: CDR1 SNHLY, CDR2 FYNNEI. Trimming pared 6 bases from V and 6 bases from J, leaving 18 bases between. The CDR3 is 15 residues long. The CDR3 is CASRVFGTPGNEQFF. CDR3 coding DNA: TGTGCCAGCAGGGTTTTCGGGACCCCCGGCAATGAGCAGTTCTTC.

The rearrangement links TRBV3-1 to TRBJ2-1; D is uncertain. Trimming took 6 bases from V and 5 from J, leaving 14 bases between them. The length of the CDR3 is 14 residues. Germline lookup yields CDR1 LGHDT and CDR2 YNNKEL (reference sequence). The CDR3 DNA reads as TGTGCCAGCAGTTTTTTAGGGAAGAACAATGAGCAGTTCTTC. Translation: CASSFLGKNNEQFF.

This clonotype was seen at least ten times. CDR3 nucleotide sequence: TGTGCCAGCAGTTACATCAGAGGGACAGAGGAAAAGCCCCAGCATTTT. Its protein is CASSYIRGTEEKPQHF. The chain couples TRBV6-2 or TRBV6-3 to TRBJ1-5; TRBD1 aligns across 7 bases. This CDR3 is built from 16 residues. Trimming cost V 2 bases and J 8 bases; bases outside gene matches: 12. CDR1 is MNHEY, CDR2 SVGEGT, per germline.

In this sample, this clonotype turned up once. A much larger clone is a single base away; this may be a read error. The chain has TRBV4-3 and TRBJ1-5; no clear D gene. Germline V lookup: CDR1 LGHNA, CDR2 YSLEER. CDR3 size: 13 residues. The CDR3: CASSQDGYQPRHF. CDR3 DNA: TGCGCCAGCAGCCAAGATGGTTACCAGCCCCGGCATTTT.

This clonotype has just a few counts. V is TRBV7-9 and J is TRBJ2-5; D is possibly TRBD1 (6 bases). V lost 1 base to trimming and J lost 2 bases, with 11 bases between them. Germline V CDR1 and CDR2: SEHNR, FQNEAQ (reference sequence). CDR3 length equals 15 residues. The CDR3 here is CASSLVTGYQETQYF. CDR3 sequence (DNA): TGTGCCAGCAGCTTAGTGACAGGATATCAAGAGACCCAGTACTTC.

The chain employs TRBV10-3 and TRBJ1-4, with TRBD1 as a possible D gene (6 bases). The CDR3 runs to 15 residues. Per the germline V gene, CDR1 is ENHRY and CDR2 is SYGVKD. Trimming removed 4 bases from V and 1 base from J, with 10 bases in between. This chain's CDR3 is CAISGGAGTNEKLFF. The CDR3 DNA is TGTGCCATCAGTGGGGGGGCCGGAACTAATGAAAAACTGTTTTTT.

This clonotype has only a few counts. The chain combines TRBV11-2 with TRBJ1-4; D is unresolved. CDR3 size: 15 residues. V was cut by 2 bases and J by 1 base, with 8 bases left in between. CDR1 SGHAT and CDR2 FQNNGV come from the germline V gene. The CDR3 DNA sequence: TGTGCCAGCAGCTTATACCAAGGAACTAATGAAAAACTGTTTTTT. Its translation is CASSLYQGTNEKLFF.

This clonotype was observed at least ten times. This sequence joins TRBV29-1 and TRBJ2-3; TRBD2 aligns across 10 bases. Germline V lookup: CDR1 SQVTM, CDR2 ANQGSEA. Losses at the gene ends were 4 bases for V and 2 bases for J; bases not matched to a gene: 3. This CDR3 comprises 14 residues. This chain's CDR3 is CSVVTSGVTDTQYF. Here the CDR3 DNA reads TGCAGCGTTGTAACTAGCGGGGTCACAGATACGCAGTATTTT.